Below, 23 T cell receptor beta chains from the same sample are listed, as sequenced in a study of shared clonotypes between healthy human individuals (dated by TCRdb to about 2020). The receptor library was made with the immunoSEQ multiplex PCR assay. TCRdb limited this immuneACCESS table to in-frame rearrangements with V and J called. A share of clones is missing; checked studies link under half to unresolved V genes, and the rest is unexplained. The sample profile shows over a million clones; approximately 96% of them were found once. The ten largest clones take up over 1% of the sample. Source material: naive CD4+ T cells sorted from blood. Sample cell subset or site, as interpreted from the label and publication: CD45RA+ positively selected. The receptors come from a man younger than 40 in good health.

The CDR3 region is CASSFSQGTYEQYF. CDR3 nucleotide sequence: TGCGCCAGCAGCTTTTCACAGGGGACCTACGAGCAGTACTTC. The chain couples TRBV5-1 to TRBJ2-7; 7 positions agree with TRBD1. Germline V gives CDR1 SGHRS, CDR2 YFSETQ. The trim removed 2 bases at V and 2 bases at J, leaving 4 bases unmatched. This CDR3 is 14 amino acids long.

The V and J genes are TRBV29-1 and TRBJ1-4; unclear D gene. Trimming left V 5 bases short and J 4 bases short, with 11 bases between. This CDR3 region has 13 residues. Germline CDR1 reads SQVTM; CDR2 reads ANQGSEA. DNA for the CDR3: TGCAGCGTTAAGGGCCGCCTTAATGAAAAACTGTTTTTT. This gives the protein CSVKGRLNEKLFF.

The chain is built from TRBV4-1 and TRBJ2-2; D call uncertain. This CDR3 contains 14 residues. Per germline, CDR1 MGHRA and CDR2 YSYEKL. Trimming left V 1 base short and J 0 bases short, with 3 bases between. The CDR3 is CASSQAPNTGELFF. CDR3 coding DNA: TGCGCCAGCAGCCAAGCGCCGAACACCGGGGAGCTGTTTTTT.

The chain links TRBV6-6 to TRBJ1-2, with D possibly matching TRBD1 (6 bases). This CDR3 comprises 13 residues. The ends were cut back, 6 bases at V and 4 bases at J, with 12 bases in the middle. Germline assignment: CDR1 MNHNY and CDR2 SVGAGI (reference sequence). DNA for the CDR3: TGTGCCAGCAGCCCGACAGGACTCTATGGCTACACCTTC. Translated, it gives CASSPTGLYGYTF.

The chain recombines TRBV29-1 with TRBJ2-7; D perhaps matches TRBD2 (6 bases). Between the trimmed V and J ends, which lost 6 bases and 4 bases, there was a span of 16 bases. Germline-derived CDR1 and CDR2 are SQVTM and ANQGSEA. The CDR3 spans 13 residues. CDR3 protein: CSVIRDSKYEQYF. The CDR3 bases are TGCAGCGTCATCCGGGACTCAAAATACGAGCAGTACTTC.

This rearrangement joins TRBV18 to TRBJ1-1; D unclear. The V and J ends lost 3 bases and 5 bases respectively, with 16 bases between them. This CDR3 is built from 15 residues. Germline CDR1 and CDR2: KGHSH and LQKENI. The CDR3 here is CASSPQTTLGTEAFF. The CDR3 nucleotides are TGTGCCAGCTCACCTCAGACCACTTTGGGTACTGAAGCTTTCTTT.

The V and J genes are TRBV5-4 and TRBJ1-1, with a possible D match to TRBD1 (6 bases). The V gene lost 4 bases and the J gene lost 7 bases, with 14 bases spanning the gap. The CDR3 extends over 13 amino acids. Germline loops: CDR1 SGHNT, CDR2 YYREEE (reference sequence). CDR3 nucleotide sequence: TGTGCCAGCAGCCTACCGGGACATAGTGAAGCTTTCTTT. Its translation: CASSLPGHSEAFF. The complete variable domain, with remaining parts taken from reference TRBV5-4 and TRBJ1-1, reads ETGVTQSPTHLIKTRGQQVTLRCSSQSGHNTVSWYQQALGQGPQFIFQYYREEENGRGNFPPRFSGLQFPNYSSELNVNALELDDSALYLCASSLPGHSEAFFGQGTRLTVV.

CDR3 in amino acids: CASSLPSYEQYF. The DNA for the CDR3 is TGTGCCAGCAGCTTACCGAGTTACGAGCAGTACTTC. The J gene is TRBJ2-7, the V gene TRBV7-9; D not certain. Trimming removed 2 bases from V and 4 bases from J, with 6 bases in between. The CDR3 contains 12 residues. Germline values: CDR1 SEHNR, CDR2 FQNEAQ (reference sequence).

This chain joins TRBV7-2 and TRBJ1-5, with 7 bases that match TRBD1. Germline V gene lookup returns CDR1 SGHTA and CDR2 FQGNSA. V shed 5 bases, J shed 6 bases, and the junction held 7 bases outside the gene matches. There are 14 residues in the CDR3. Written as DNA, the CDR3 is TGTGCCAGCAGCCCACACACAGGGGTTCAGCCCCAGCATTTT. Translation gives CASSPHTGVQPQHF.

This clone was observed a single time. The rearrangement joins TRBV9 to TRBJ2-1; D may be TRBD1 or TRBD2 (6 bases each). Germline CDR1 reads SGDLS; CDR2 reads YYNGEE. Trimming shortened V by 4 bases and J by 1 base, and 15 bases separated the two germline ends. This CDR3 comprises 16 residues. DNA of the CDR3: TGTGCCAGCAGCCCCAGAGGGGGGAGATCCTACAATGAGCAGTTCTTC. It yields the protein CASSPRGGRSYNEQFF. Complete variable domain (other parts from reference TRBV9 and TRBJ2-1): DSGVTQTPKHLITATGQRVTLRCSPRSGDLSVYWYQQSLDQGLQFLIQYYNGEERAKGNILERFSAQQFPDLHSELNLSSLELGDSALYFCASSPRGGRSYNEQFFGPGTRLTVL.

The chain recombines TRBV7-2 with TRBJ2-4, with D possibly being TRBD1 (6 bases). Trimming took off 5 bases at V and 9 bases at J, with 23 bases between the two ends. CDR3 length equals 16 residues. Germline V gene lookup returns CDR1 SGHTA and CDR2 FQGNSA. CDR3 residues: CASSPRASRLGGIQYF. CDR3 DNA: TGTGCCAGCAGCCCCCGGGCCAGCCGCCTAGGGGGCATTCAGTACTTC.

This chain connects TRBV28 to TRBJ1-5; D gene ambiguous. V gave up 6 bases and J gave up 6 bases, with 15 bases separating them. This CDR3 has 14 amino acids. The V gene's germline CDR1 is MDHEN and CDR2 SYDVKM. Here the CDR3 DNA reads TGTGCCAGCAGAGGTTTCGCGGGGATTCAGCCCCAGCATTTT. Amino acids: CASRGFAGIQPQHF.

In regard to this clone: This CDR3 is also generated by other DNA sequences in the sample. The gene calls are TRBV4-1 and TRBJ1-2; 8 bases match TRBD1. The CDR3 is 15 amino acids. V gave up 0 bases and J gave up 7 bases; unmatched junction bases: 7. Germline V lookup: CDR1 MGHRA, CDR2 YSYEKL. CDR3 sequence: CASSQDGQGFGGYTF. Here the CDR3 DNA reads TGCGCCAGCAGCCAAGATGGACAGGGATTCGGTGGCTACACCTTC.

This rearrangement joins TRBV29-1 to TRBJ2-7; 8 bases fit TRBD2. There are 16 residues in the CDR3. CDR1 and CDR2 from the germline V gene are SQVTM and ANQGSEA. The V and J ends lost 3 bases and 0 bases, in that order; junction bases with no gene match: 10. The CDR3 reads CSVDSSGLAGSYEQYF. CDR3 in DNA: TGCAGCGTTGATAGCTCGGGTCTAGCGGGCTCCTACGAGCAGTACTTC.

In the case of this clone: Other DNA variants within this sample encode the same CDR3. V usage is TRBV18 and J usage is TRBJ2-1, with TRBD2 identical over 8 bases. The CDR3 consists of 15 residues. Looked up from germline, CDR1 is KGHSH and CDR2 is LQKENI. After removal of 1 base from V and 2 bases from J, the junction contained 1 base not matched to a gene. CDR3 DNA sequence: TGTGCCAGCTCACCACTAGCGGGAACCTACAATGAGCAGTTCTTC. Translating it yields CASSPLAGTYNEQFF.

V gene TRBV6-1 combines with J gene TRBJ2-1, with 10 bases matching TRBD2. The V gene's germline CDR1 is MNHNS and CDR2 SASEGT. The CDR3 runs to 15 residues. V was pared by 5 bases and J by 6 bases, with 7 bases of the junction left unmatched. CDR3 DNA sequence: TGTGCCAGCAGTCTTACTAGCGGGAACTTCAATGAGCAGTTCTTC. Protein sequence: CASSLTSGNFNEQFF.

V is TRBV9 and J is TRBJ2-5; TRBD1 agrees at 9 bases. The germline V gene encodes CDR1 SGDLS and CDR2 YYNGEE. Trimming removed 0 bases from V and 2 bases from J; junction bases left unmatched: 11. The CDR3 runs 18 residues. CDR3 coding DNA: TGTGCCAGCAGCGTAGCGGTCGGGACAGGGCCATTACAAGAGACCCAGTACTTC. Its protein product is CASSVAVGTGPLQETQYF.

This sequence joins TRBV4-3 and TRBJ2-6; D unresolved. The CDR3 is 14 amino acids. Germline V lookup: CDR1 LGHNA, CDR2 YSLEER. V was shortened by 0 bases and J by 3 bases, with 3 bases between the two germline ends. The CDR3 DNA sequence: TGCGCCAGCAGCCAAGAAGGTGGGGCCAACGTCCTGACTTTC. This sequence encodes CASSQEGGANVLTF.

In its sample, this clone was seen once. This rearrangement joins TRBV7-2 to TRBJ2-1; the match to TRBD2 covers 9 bases. The J segment lost 6 bases and the V segment lost 5 bases, leaving 5 bases of the junction unmatched. The CDR3 loop spans 14 amino acids. Germline CDR1 is SGHTA and CDR2 is FQGNSA. The chain's CDR3 is CASSPGLAVNEQFF. In DNA form, the CDR3 reads TGTGCCAGCAGCCCGGGACTAGCCGTCAATGAGCAGTTCTTC.

The chain carries TRBV27 and TRBJ2-5; weak D call: TRBD1 (6 bases). Deletions cut 8 bases from V and 3 bases from J, with 16 bases between. Per the germline V gene, CDR1 is MNHEY and CDR2 is SMNVEV (reference sequence). The CDR3 length is 14 residues. The CDR3: CASRTLRTEETQYF. CDR3 DNA: TGTGCCAGCCGGACCTTGAGGACAGAAGAGACCCAGTACTTC.

This chain joins TRBV29-1 and TRBJ2-3; TRBD2 matches at 15 bases. Germline values: CDR1 SQVTM, CDR2 ANQGSEA. Trimming at V came to 6 bases and at J to 3 bases, leaving 4 bases not matched to a gene. This CDR3 contains 15 residues. The CDR3 region is CSVAGTSGRTDTQYF. The CDR3 DNA follows: TGCAGCGTGGCCGGGACTAGCGGGAGGACAGATACGCAGTATTTT.

This clone has only one observation. The chain recombines TRBV18 with TRBJ1-1; TRBD1 is a possible D gene (5 bases). Between the trimmed V and J ends, which lost 0 bases and 4 bases, there was a span of 12 bases. The CDR3 consists of 15 residues. Germline loops: CDR1 KGHSH, CDR2 LQKENI. CDR3 in DNA: TGTGCCAGCTCACCACCCCGGGGGTTCGGCACTGAAGCTTTCTTT. Protein: CASSPPRGFGTEAFF.

This sequence joins TRBV5-1 and TRBJ2-1; D call uncertain. CDR1 and CDR2 from the germline V gene are SGHRS and YFSETQ. Trimming left V 1 base short and J 5 bases short, with 16 bases between. The CDR3 covers 16 residues. CDR3 protein: CASSLTVLGRHNEQFF. The CDR3 DNA reads as TGCGCCAGCAGCTTGACGGTGTTGGGAAGGCACAATGAGCAGTTCTTC.